This is a list of T cell receptor beta chains from one sample in a study of cytomegalovirus exposure and HLA in healthy donors. Assay: immunoSEQ multiplex PCR; the TCRdb copy retains only in-frame clones and omits some. This sample carries some 200,000 clones, just under 70% of them seen once, and the ten largest clones take about 3%. The sequenced sample consisted of PBMCs. These receptors originate from a man aged 35-49 years in good health and CMV-seropositive. Both conserved end residues are part of each CDR3. The order of the fields is V gene, clone size, D gene, J gene, CDR3 DNA, CDR3 protein. A D gene is named only where the DNA matches it firmly. The size of a clone is reported for some rows only, either as once, few or many, or as a class for expanded clones.

TRBV7-6	NA	TRBD1	TRBJ2-2	TGTGCCAGCAGCTTTCAGCCGGAGTGGCAGGGGGCAACCGGGGAGCTGTTTTTT	CASSFQPEWQGATGELFF
TRBV6-5	NA	NA	TRBJ2-7	TGTGCCAGCAGTGTCTCGACTCCTCCAGCCTACGAGCAGTACTTC	CASSVSTPPAYEQYF
TRBV28	NA	NA	TRBJ1-4	TGTGCCAGCAGTTTGTGGGGCGAATATTCAACTAATGAAAAACTGTTTTTT	CASSLWGEYSTNEKLFF
TRBV6-6	few	NA	TRBJ1-1	TGTGCCAGCACCCACCAGTCGGGGGGGAACACTGAAGCTTTCTTT	CASTHQSGGNTEAFF
TRBV27	NA	TRBD2	TRBJ2-1	TGTGCCAGTTGGGAGGGCGGGACGATCTACAATGAGCAGTTCTTC	CASWEGGTIYNEQFF
TRBV7-9	NA	NA	TRBJ1-3	TGTGCCAGCAGCTTAGGTTACGGACAATCTGGAAACACCATATATTTT	CASSLGYGQSGNTIYF
TRBV2	NA	TRBD1	TRBJ2-7	TGTGCCAGCATTGGACAGGGGAGCTCCTACGAGCAGTACTTC	CASIGQGSSYEQYF
TRBV6-5	NA	TRBD2	TRBJ2-7	TGTGCCAGCAGTTACTCTGCGTCCCTAGCGGGGGACGAGCAGTACTTC	CASSYSASLAGDEQYF
TRBV4-2	NA	NA	TRBJ2-7	TGTGCCAGCAGCCAAGAGGGGGCGAAAACCTACGAGCAGTACTTC	CASSQEGAKTYEQYF
TRBV7-2	NA	TRBD1	TRBJ2-1	TGTGCCAGCAGCTGGCAGGGGGTCCTTCAGTTCTTC	CASSWQGVLQFF
TRBV2	once	TRBD1	TRBJ2-2	TGTGCCAGCAGTGGAGGACAGGCTAACACCGGGGAGCTGTTTTTT	CASSGGQANTGELFF
TRBV6-5	NA	TRBD1	TRBJ1-2	TGTGCCAGCAGGGACACTCGGGACAGGGGTGGCTACACCTTC	CASRDTRDRGGYTF
TRBV19	NA	TRBD1	TRBJ1-2	TGTGCCAGTAGTTTTACCGGGACAGGGGGTTACGGGTATGGCTACACCTTC	CASSFTGTGGYGYGYTF
TRBV19	few	NA	TRBJ1-1	TGTGCCAGTAGTATACGGGTGAACACTGAAGCTTTCTTT	CASSIRVNTEAFF
TRBV4-3	NA	NA	TRBJ1-5	TGCGCCAGCAGCCAAGATCCGAATCAGCCCCAGCATTTT	CASSQDPNQPQHF
TRBV5-1	NA	NA	TRBJ2-3	TGCGCCAGCAGCTTGGGCGGCCCCCGCACAGATACGCAGTATTTT	CASSLGGPRTDTQYF
TRBV28	few	NA	TRBJ1-2	TGTGCCAGCAGGCCACAGGGCACTAACTATGGCTACACCTTC	CASRPQGTNYGYTF
TRBV14	NA	TRBD1	TRBJ2-1	TGTGCCAGCAGCTGGACAGGCAATGAGCAGTTCTTC	CASSWTGNEQFF
TRBV29-1	NA	NA	TRBJ1-1	TGCAGCGTCCTAAGAACTAAGAACACTGAAGCTTTCTTT	CSVLRTKNTEAFF
TRBV5-1	NA	NA	TRBJ2-7	TGCGCCAGCAGCCGAGGTCCCGGGGGGACAACCACCTACGAGCAGTACTTC	CASSRGPGGTTTYEQYF
TRBV23-1	NA	TRBD1	TRBJ2-7	TGCGCCAGCAGCCCCGGGACAGGGCGCTACGAGCAGTACTTC	CASSPGTGRYEQYF
TRBV5-4	NA	NA	TRBJ2-1	TGTGCCAGCAGCTTGGACTTTCTGTCCTACAATGAGCAGTTCTTC	CASSLDFLSYNEQFF
TRBV9	NA	TRBD1	TRBJ1-4	TGTGCCAGCAGCGACAGGGGACGGGGTGAAAAACTGTTTTTT	CASSDRGRGEKLFF
TRBV2	few	TRBD2	TRBJ2-3	TGTGCCAGCAGTGATGGGTACCCGGGGGGATCGGGCACAGATACGCAGTATTTT	CASSDGYPGGSGTDTQYF
TRBV9	few	TRBD1	TRBJ1-6	TGTGCCAGCAGCCATACAGGGGGCAATTCACCCCTCCACTTT	CASSHTGGNSPLHF
TRBV9	NA	TRBD1	TRBJ1-2	TGTGCCAGCAGCACGGACAGGAATGGCTACACCTTC	CASSTDRNGYTF
TRBV11-2	NA	NA	TRBJ1-6	TGTGCCAGCAGCTTAGTCTCGGCAGGTGCAAATTCACCCCTCCACTTT	CASSLVSAGANSPLHF
TRBV6-5	NA	NA	TRBJ2-3	TGTGCCAGCAGTTCTAGGTTGGGGGGGGCAACAGATACGCAGTATTTT	CASSSRLGGATDTQYF
TRBV28	NA	NA	TRBJ2-7	TGTGCCAGCGGGGGCGAACCATACGAGCAGTACTTC	CASGGEPYEQYF